These T cell receptor beta chains were read from a single sample in a study of T-cell reconstitution after alpha-beta-depleted transplantation in children. TCRdb analysed the PCR reads with MiXCR anew, one entry per CDR3 protein. This sample has roughly 220,000 distinct CDR3 sequences, with 12% found just once. The material was PBMCs from the stem cell graft donor, obtained from the stem cell graft. Receptors originate from a human donor who donated a stem cell graft to a child with acute lymphoblastic leukemia. CDR3s include the opening cysteine and the closing phenylalanine or tryptophan. Fields, in order: D gene, clone size, J gene, V gene, CDR3 protein, CDR3 DNA. A D gene is named only where the DNA matches it firmly. Clone size is stated in some rows and not others, as once, few, many or a class when expanded.

d_gene: -; abundance: -; j_gene: TRBJ1-2; v_gene: TRBV20-1; CDR3aa: CSAPIYGYTF; CDR3nt: TGCAGTGCTCCCATTTATGGCTACACCTTC
d_gene: -; abundance: many; j_gene: TRBJ1-2; v_gene: TRBV19; CDR3aa: CASSLPGSENGYTF; CDR3nt: TGTGCCAGTAGTCTCCCCGGTAGCGAAAATGGCTACACCTTC
d_gene: -; abundance: many; j_gene: TRBJ2-7; v_gene: TRBV28; CDR3aa: CASSFEGNSEQYF; CDR3nt: TGTGCCAGCAGTTTTGAGGGTAACTCCGAGCAGTACTTC
d_gene: -; abundance: -; j_gene: TRBJ1-2; v_gene: TRBV29-1; CDR3aa: CSVVQGSSGYTF; CDR3nt: TGCAGCGTGGTGCAGGGCTCTTCTGGCTACACCTTC
d_gene: -; abundance: -; j_gene: TRBJ2-1; v_gene: TRBV5-6; CDR3aa: CASSLQSHEQFF; CDR3nt: TGTGCCAGCAGCTTGCAGTCTCATGAGCAGTTCTTC
d_gene: TRBD1; abundance: many; j_gene: TRBJ2-7; v_gene: TRBV29-1; CDR3aa: CSVEEKPGQGSSYEQYF; CDR3nt: TGCAGCGTTGAAGAGAAACCGGGACAGGGAAGCTCCTACGAGCAGTACTTC
d_gene: -; abundance: many; j_gene: TRBJ2-4; v_gene: TRBV28; CDR3aa: CASSLDPNPGGNIQYF; CDR3nt: TGTGCCAGCAGTTTAGACCCCAACCCCGGTGGAAACATTCAGTACTTC
d_gene: -; abundance: many; j_gene: TRBJ2-3; v_gene: TRBV27; CDR3aa: CASQRGGTGDTQYF; CDR3nt: TGTGCCAGCCAAAGAGGGGGGACGGGGGATACGCAGTATTTT
d_gene: -; abundance: many; j_gene: TRBJ1-3; v_gene: TRBV5-5; CDR3aa: CASSLGPAGAGNTIYF; CDR3nt: TGTGCCAGCAGCTTGGGCCCGGCGGGAGCTGGAAACACCATATATTTT
d_gene: -; abundance: -; j_gene: TRBJ1-6; v_gene: TRBV4-3; CDR3aa: CASSQAFNSPLHF; CDR3nt: TGCGCCAGCAGCCAGGCATTTAATTCACCCCTCCACTTT
d_gene: TRBD1; abundance: many; j_gene: TRBJ1-1; v_gene: TRBV5-1; CDR3aa: CASSTGQGASASNTEAFF; CDR3nt: TGCGCCAGCAGCACGGGACAGGGGGCCTCCGCTTCGAACACTGAAGCTTTCTTT
d_gene: -; abundance: many; j_gene: TRBJ2-1; v_gene: TRBV29-1; CDR3aa: CSVDRPYNEQFF; CDR3nt: TGCAGCGTTGACAGACCCTACAATGAGCAGTTCTTC